The 15 T cell receptor beta chains below come from one sample, sequenced in a study of blood T cell repertoires in COVID-19. Sequenced by immunoSEQ multiplex PCR; TCRdb stores in-frame clones only, minus some. The table includes around 200,000 clones, about 88% detected once. The sequenced sample consisted of peripheral blood. These receptors were collected from a man aged 40-49 years with active or convalescent COVID-19.

This clone was counted once. This sequence joins TRBV9 and TRBJ2-5, with D possibly matching TRBD2 (5 bases). In germline, CDR1 is SGDLS, CDR2 YYNGEE. The CDR3 consists of 14 residues. The V end lost 0 bases, the J end lost 5 bases, and 11 bases lay between the germline ends. CDR3 in amino acids: CASSVDGIQETQYF. CDR3 DNA sequence: TGTGCCAGCAGCGTAGACGGGATTCAGGAGACCCAGTACTTC.

A few counts support this clone. This sequence joins TRBV19 and TRBJ1-3; D not certain. Germline CDR1 and CDR2: LNHDA and SQIVND (reference sequence). The CDR3 is 14 amino acids. The V end was cut by 6 bases, the J end by 0 bases, with 9 bases between. The CDR3 here is CASRRNLSGNTIYF. The CDR3 DNA reads TGTGCCAGTAGGAGAAACCTCTCTGGAAACACCATATATTTT.

This chain links TRBV5-4 with TRBJ2-5; D ambiguous. CDR1 is SGHNT and CDR2 is YYREEE in the germline V gene (reference sequence). Between the trimmed V and J ends, which lost 3 bases and 7 bases, there was a span of 10 bases. CDR3 size: 12 residues. The CDR3 is CASSSGLGTQYF. The CDR3 nucleotides read TGTGCCAGCAGCTCCGGGTTAGGGACCCAGTACTTC.

The CDR3 loop is CASSTGQGGSYGYTF. The CDR3 DNA reads as TGTGCCAGCAGTACGGGACAGGGGGGATCCTATGGCTACACCTTC. This chain joins TRBV6-1 and TRBJ1-2, with 11 bases identical to TRBD1. The germline gives CDR1 MNHNS, CDR2 SASEGT. V shed 5 bases and J 4 bases; nucleotides not matched to a gene: 6. The CDR3 length is 15 residues.

The J gene is TRBJ2-1, the V gene TRBV2; D is unclear. Trimming removed 3 bases at V and 6 bases at J, with 15 bases between. CDR1 and CDR2 from the germline V gene are SNHLY and FYNNEI. The CDR3 sequence is 15 residues long. The DNA of the CDR3 is TGTGCCAGCAGTGACTCGGCTAACCCGGGCAATGAGCAGTTCTTC. Translating gives CASSDSANPGNEQFF.

This clone was seen just once. The rearrangement joins TRBV7-3 to TRBJ1-6; tentatively, D is TRBD1 (5 bases). This CDR3 is built from 16 residues. CDR1 and CDR2 (germline): SGHTA, FQGTGA. V was pared by 1 base and J by 7 bases, with 14 bases between. In nucleotides, the CDR3 is TGTGCCAGCAGCTTAAGGCCCGCGGGGCTGAATTCACCCCTCCACTTT. Residues: CASSLRPAGLNSPLHF.

The CDR3 region has the DNA TGTGCCAGCAGCCAGGGACTCGAAATAAGGAGCTACGAGCAGTACTTC. It yields the protein CASSQGLEIRSYEQYF. The chain carries TRBV5-6 and TRBJ2-7; TRBD2 might be the D (6 bases). Germline V lookup: CDR1 SGHDT, CDR2 YYEEEE. Deletions cut 4 bases from V and 3 bases from J, with 20 bases between. This CDR3 spans 16 amino acids.

V gene TRBV19 combines with J gene TRBJ1-1; D might be TRBD1 (5 bases). V dropped 3 bases and J dropped 3 bases, with 8 bases sitting between them. Germline V gene sequence: CDR1 LNHDA, CDR2 SQIVND (reference sequence). The CDR3 sequence is 13 residues long. CDR3 sequence: CASSMGRYTEAFF. CDR3 nucleotide sequence: TGTGCCAGTAGTATGGGGCGGTACACTGAAGCTTTCTTT.

This clone was recorded only once. The chain joins TRBV28 to TRBJ2-7; a weak D match, TRBD1 (6 bases). Germline assignment: CDR1 MDHEN and CDR2 SYDVKM. The CDR3 runs to 14 residues. V shed 6 bases and J shed 5 bases, with 17 bases lying between them. The CDR3 reads CASRTSGALDEQYF. The CDR3 nucleotides are TGTGCCAGCAGGACCTCAGGGGCATTGGACGAGCAGTACTTC.

V gene TRBV6-6 combines with J gene TRBJ2-7; 7 nucleotides line up with TRBD1. Losses at the gene ends were 4 bases for V and 5 bases for J; bases not matched to a gene: 8. Germline assignment: CDR1 MNHNY and CDR2 SVGAGI (reference sequence). The CDR3 covers 14 residues. CDR3 region: CASSWDSRVNEQYF. CDR3 nucleotide sequence: TGTGCCAGCAGTTGGGACAGCCGCGTTAACGAGCAGTACTTC.

As concerns this clone: Distinct nucleotide sequences in the sample also encode this CDR3. The chain has TRBV11-2 and TRBJ2-2, with a tentative D call TRBD2 (5 bases). Germline V gene data show CDR1 as SGHAT and CDR2 as FQNNGV. This CDR3 has 14 residues. Trimming removed 6 bases from V and 2 bases from J, with 10 bases in between. CDR3 residues: CASSRRGNTGELFF. The DNA of the CDR3 is TGTGCCAGCAGTCGCCGGGGAAACACCGGGGAGCTGTTTTTT.

Notes on this clone: Given a much more abundant clone one base away, this may be a read error. The chain has TRBV5-6 and TRBJ2-5; possibly TRBD1 for D (5 bases). Germline V gives CDR1 SGHDT, CDR2 YYEEEE. Trimming left V 2 bases short and J 4 bases short, with 6 bases between. CDR3 size: 12 residues. The chain's CDR3 is CASSFQGETQYF. For the CDR3, the DNA is TGTGCCAGCAGCTTCCAGGGAGAGACCCAGTACTTC.

The CDR3 here is CASSLGLAYTYEQYF. The CDR3 coding sequence is TGTGCCAGCAGCTTGGGACTAGCTTACACCTACGAGCAGTACTTC. The chain couples TRBV5-4 to TRBJ2-7; 7 bases match TRBD2. The CDR3 totals 15 residues. The V gene end was trimmed by 0 bases and the J gene end by 2 bases; junction bases not matched to a gene: 5. Germline V gene data show CDR1 as SGHNT and CDR2 as YYREEE (reference sequence).

This clone was observed a handful of times. The chain couples TRBV10-3 to TRBJ1-1; the match to TRBD1 covers 8 bases. Trimming removed 7 bases from V and 1 base from J; junction bases left unmatched: 5. The CDR3 covers 14 residues. From germline, CDR1 is ENHRY and CDR2 SYGVKD. DNA for the CDR3: TGTGCCATCACGGCAGGGGGCTCGAACACTGAAGCTTTCTTT. Translation gives CAITAGGSNTEAFF.

This chain links TRBV13 with TRBJ2-2; TRBD2 aligns across 8 bases. The V and J ends lost 4 bases and 4 bases, in that order; junction bases with no gene match: 2. The CDR3 has 14 residues. CDR1 is PRHDT, CDR2 FYEKMQ, per germline (reference sequence). CDR3 region: CASSSAGGTGELFF. Here the CDR3 DNA reads TGTGCCAGCAGCTCCGCGGGGGGCACCGGGGAGCTGTTTTTT.